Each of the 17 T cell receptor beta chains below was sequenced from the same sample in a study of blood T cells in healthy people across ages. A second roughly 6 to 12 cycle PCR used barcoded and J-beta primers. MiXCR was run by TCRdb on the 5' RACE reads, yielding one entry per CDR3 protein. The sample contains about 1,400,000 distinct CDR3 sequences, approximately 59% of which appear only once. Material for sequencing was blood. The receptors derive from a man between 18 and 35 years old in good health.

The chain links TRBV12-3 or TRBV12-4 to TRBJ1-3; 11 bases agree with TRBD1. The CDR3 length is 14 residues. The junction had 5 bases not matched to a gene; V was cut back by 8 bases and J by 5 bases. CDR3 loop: CASGGQGARNTIYF. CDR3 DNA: TGTGCCAGCGGAGGACAGGGGGCTAGAAACACCATATATTTT.

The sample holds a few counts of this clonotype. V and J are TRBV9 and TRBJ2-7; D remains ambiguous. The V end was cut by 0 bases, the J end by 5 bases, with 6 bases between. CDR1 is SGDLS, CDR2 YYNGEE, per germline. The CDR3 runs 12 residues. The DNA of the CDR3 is TGTGCCAGCAGCGTAGAGGGCAACGAGCAGTACTTC. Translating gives CASSVEGNEQYF.

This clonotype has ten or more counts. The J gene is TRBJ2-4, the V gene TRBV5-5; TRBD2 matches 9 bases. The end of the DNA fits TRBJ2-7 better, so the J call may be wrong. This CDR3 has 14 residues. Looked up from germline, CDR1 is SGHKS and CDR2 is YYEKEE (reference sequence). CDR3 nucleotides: TGTGCCAGCAGCTTCGGCGGGGGGGCCTACGAGCAGTACTTC. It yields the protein CASSFGGGAYEQYF.

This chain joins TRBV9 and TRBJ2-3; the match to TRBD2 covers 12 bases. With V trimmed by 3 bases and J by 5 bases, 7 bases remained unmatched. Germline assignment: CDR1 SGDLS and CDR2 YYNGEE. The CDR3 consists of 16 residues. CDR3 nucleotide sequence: TGTGCCAGCAGCGGGCCTAGCGGGGGGGCGAAAGATACGCAGTATTTT. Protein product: CASSGPSGGAKDTQYF. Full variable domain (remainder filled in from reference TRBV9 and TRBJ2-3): DSGVTQTPKHLITATGQRVTLRCSPRSGDLSVYWYQQSLDQGLQFLIQYYNGEERAKGNILERFSAQQFPDLHSELNLSSLELGDSALYFCASSGPSGGAKDTQYFGPGTRLTVL.

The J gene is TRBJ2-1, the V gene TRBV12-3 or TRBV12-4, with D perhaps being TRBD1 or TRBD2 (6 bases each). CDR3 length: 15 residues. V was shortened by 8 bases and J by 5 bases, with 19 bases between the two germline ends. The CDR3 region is CASSRGTSGDNEQFF. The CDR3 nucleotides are TGTGCCAGCTCACGCGGGACTTCAGGGGACAATGAGCAGTTCTTC.

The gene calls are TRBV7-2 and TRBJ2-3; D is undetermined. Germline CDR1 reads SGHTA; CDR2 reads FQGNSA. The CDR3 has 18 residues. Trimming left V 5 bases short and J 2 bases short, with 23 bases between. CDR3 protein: CASSLSLAWDLYTDTQYF. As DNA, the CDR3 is TGTGCCAGCAGCCTAAGCCTGGCATGGGATTTGTACACAGATACGCAGTATTTT.

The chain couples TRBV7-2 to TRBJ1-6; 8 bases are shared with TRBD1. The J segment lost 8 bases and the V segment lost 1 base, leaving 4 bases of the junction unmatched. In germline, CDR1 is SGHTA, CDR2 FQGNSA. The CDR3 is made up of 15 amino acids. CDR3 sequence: CASSLVGQEDSPLHF. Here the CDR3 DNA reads TGTGCCAGCAGCTTAGTGGGACAGGAGGATTCACCCCTCCACTTT.

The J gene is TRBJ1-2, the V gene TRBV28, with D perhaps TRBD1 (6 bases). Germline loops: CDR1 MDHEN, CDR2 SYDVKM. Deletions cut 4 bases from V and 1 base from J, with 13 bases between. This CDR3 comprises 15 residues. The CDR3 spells CASSYQGRSNYGYTF. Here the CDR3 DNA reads TGTGCCAGCAGTTACCAGGGGCGAAGTAACTATGGCTACACCTTC.

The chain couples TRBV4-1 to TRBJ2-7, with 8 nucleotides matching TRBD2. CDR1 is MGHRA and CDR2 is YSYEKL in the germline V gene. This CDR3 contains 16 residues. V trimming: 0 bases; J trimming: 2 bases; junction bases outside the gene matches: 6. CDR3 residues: CASSQDATSGTYEQYF. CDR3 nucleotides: TGCGCCAGCAGCCAAGATGCCACTAGCGGCACCTACGAGCAGTACTTC.

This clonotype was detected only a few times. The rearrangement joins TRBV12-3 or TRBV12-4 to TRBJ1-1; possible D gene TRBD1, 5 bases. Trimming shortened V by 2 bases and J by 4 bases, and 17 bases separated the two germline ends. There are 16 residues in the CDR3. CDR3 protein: CASSLTGGRGITEAFF. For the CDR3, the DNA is TGTGCCAGCAGTTTAACCGGGGGACGGGGGATCACTGAAGCTTTCTTT.

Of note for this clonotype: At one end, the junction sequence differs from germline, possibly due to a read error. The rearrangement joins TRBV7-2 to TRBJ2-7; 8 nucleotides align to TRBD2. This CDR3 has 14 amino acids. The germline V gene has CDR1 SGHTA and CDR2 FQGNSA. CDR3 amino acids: CVSSSPGTSYEQYF. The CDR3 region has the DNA TGTGTCAGCAGCTCACCCGGGACTAGCTACGAGCAGTACTTC.

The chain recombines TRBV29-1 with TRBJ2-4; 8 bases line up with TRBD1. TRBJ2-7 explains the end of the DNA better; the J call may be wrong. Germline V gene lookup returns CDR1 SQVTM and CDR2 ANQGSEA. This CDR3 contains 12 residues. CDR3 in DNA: TGCAGCGCTGACAGGGGCCGGGGCGAGCAGTACTTC. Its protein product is CSADRGRGEQYF.

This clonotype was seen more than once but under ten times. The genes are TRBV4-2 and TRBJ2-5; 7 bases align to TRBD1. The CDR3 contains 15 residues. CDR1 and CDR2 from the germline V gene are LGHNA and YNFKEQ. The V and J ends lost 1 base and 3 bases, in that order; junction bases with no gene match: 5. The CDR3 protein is CASSQGDRRKETQYF. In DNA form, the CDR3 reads TGTGCCAGCAGCCAAGGGGACAGAAGAAAAGAGACCCAGTACTTC.

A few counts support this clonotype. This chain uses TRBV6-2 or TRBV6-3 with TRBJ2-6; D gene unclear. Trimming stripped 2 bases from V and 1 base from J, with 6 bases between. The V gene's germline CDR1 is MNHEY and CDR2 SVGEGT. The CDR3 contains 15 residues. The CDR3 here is CASSYMQSGANVLTF. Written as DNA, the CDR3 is TGTGCCAGCAGTTACATGCAATCTGGGGCCAACGTCCTGACTTTC.

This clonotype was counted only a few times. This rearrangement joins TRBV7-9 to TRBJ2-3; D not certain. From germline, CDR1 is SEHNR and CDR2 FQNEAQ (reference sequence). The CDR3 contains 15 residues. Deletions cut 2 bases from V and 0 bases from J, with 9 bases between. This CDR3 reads CASSLPLSSTDTQYF. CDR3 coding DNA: TGTGCCAGCAGCTTACCCCTCTCAAGCACAGATACGCAGTATTTT.

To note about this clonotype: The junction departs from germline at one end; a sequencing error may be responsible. The CDR3 coding sequence is TGCAGTGCTTCCCTAGCGGGAGATGAGCAGTCCTTC. Amino acid sequence: CSASLAGDEQSF. This chain joins TRBV20-1 and TRBJ2-1; 10 positions agree with TRBD2. This CDR3 is built from 12 residues. The germline gives CDR1 DFQATT, CDR2 SNEGSKA (reference sequence).

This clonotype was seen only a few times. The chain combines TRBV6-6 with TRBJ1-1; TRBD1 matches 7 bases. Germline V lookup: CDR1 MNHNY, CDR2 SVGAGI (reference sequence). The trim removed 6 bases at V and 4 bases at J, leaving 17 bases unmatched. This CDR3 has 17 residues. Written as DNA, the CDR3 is TGTGCCAGCAGCTACCGACGCGGCCAGGGGGGAGTCACTGAAGCTTTCTTT. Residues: CASSYRRGQGGVTEAFF.